The T cell receptor beta chain described here comes from a study of cytomegalovirus exposure and HLA in healthy donors. Study details: In a previous analysis, around 120 million unique TCR beta sequences were found from some 200 million T cells.

Points on this clone: Its ends do not fully match the called genes, so a read error is possible.

Germline loops: CDR1 LNHDA, CDR2 SQIVND (reference sequence). CDR3 size: 13 residues. The study ran its PCR with 60 Vbeta and 13 Jbeta primers. The assay was immunoSEQ multiplex PCR, and TCRdb's table has in-frame clones only and misses some. The sample has over 150,000 clones, about 63% seen once. The origin of this receptor is a woman in her thirties or forties in good health and CMV-seropositive. The sequencing input was PBMCs. The chain combines TRBV19 with TRBJ1-2; D is uncertain. CDR3 sequence reads: CASSITVGGGYPF. The CDR3 nucleotides read TGTGCCAGTAGTATAACAGTTGGAGGAGGCTACCCCTTC.